The 5 T cell receptor beta chains in this list originate from one sample, sequenced in a study of cytomegalovirus exposure and HLA in healthy donors. In the PCR, 60 Vbeta and 13 Jbeta primers were used. Sequencing was performed with immunoSEQ multiplex PCR; in TCRdb, only in-frame clones are kept and a portion is missing. Of fewer than 200,000 clones listed, around 80% were seen once; the top ten hold just over 4.5%. Source material: PBMCs. These receptors were collected from a woman in her forties or fifties in good health and CMV-seropositive.

This clone appeared a single time. The genes are TRBV11-1 and TRBJ2-5; weak D call: TRBD2 (6 bases). The CDR3 is made up of 14 amino acids. Germline V lookup: CDR1 SGHAT, CDR2 FQDESV (reference sequence). V was shortened by 4 bases and J by 2 bases, with 11 bases between the two germline ends. CDR3 nucleotides: TGTGCCAGCAGCTCCCGGGACTTACAAGAGACCCAGTACTTC. Amino acid sequence: CASSSRDLQETQYF.

The rearrangement joins TRBV11-2 to TRBJ1-4; 7 bases line up with TRBD1. The V segment lost 4 bases and the J segment 8 bases; nucleotides outside the gene matches: 13. The CDR3 runs to 16 residues. Germline values: CDR1 SGHAT, CDR2 FQNNGV. The CDR3 region is CASSSTRQGGGEKLFF. In DNA form, the CDR3 reads TGTGCCAGCAGCTCCACCCGACAGGGCGGTGGAGAAAAACTGTTTTTT.

V gene TRBV7-2 combines with J gene TRBJ2-6; D is ambiguous. This CDR3 contains 17 residues. Germline values: CDR1 SGHTA, CDR2 FQGNSA. V dropped 0 bases and J dropped 0 bases, with 9 bases sitting between them. The CDR3 nucleotides read TGTGCCAGCAGCTTAGCGGTCTTGAGCTCTGGGGCCAACGTCCTGACTTTC. Residues: CASSLAVLSSGANVLTF.

This clone came up once. This rearrangement joins TRBV5-1 to TRBJ2-7; TRBD2 matches 10 bases. Germline loops: CDR1 SGHRS, CDR2 YFSETQ. There are 15 residues in the CDR3. The junction had 3 bases not matched to a gene; V was cut back by 0 bases and J by 3 bases. Here the CDR3 reads CASSLGGLAVYEQYF. The CDR3 coding sequence is TGCGCCAGCAGCTTGGGTGGACTAGCGGTCTACGAGCAGTACTTC.

V and J are TRBV6-6 and TRBJ2-5; 8 bases are shared with TRBD2. CDR3 length: 15 amino acids. Germline V gene sequence: CDR1 MNHNY, CDR2 SVGAGI (reference sequence). V lost 10 bases, J lost 2 bases, and 12 bases stayed unmatched. CDR3 region: CATTTGGVGQETQYF. CDR3 nucleotides: TGTGCCACGACAACGGGGGGGGTGGGGCAAGAGACCCAGTACTTC.